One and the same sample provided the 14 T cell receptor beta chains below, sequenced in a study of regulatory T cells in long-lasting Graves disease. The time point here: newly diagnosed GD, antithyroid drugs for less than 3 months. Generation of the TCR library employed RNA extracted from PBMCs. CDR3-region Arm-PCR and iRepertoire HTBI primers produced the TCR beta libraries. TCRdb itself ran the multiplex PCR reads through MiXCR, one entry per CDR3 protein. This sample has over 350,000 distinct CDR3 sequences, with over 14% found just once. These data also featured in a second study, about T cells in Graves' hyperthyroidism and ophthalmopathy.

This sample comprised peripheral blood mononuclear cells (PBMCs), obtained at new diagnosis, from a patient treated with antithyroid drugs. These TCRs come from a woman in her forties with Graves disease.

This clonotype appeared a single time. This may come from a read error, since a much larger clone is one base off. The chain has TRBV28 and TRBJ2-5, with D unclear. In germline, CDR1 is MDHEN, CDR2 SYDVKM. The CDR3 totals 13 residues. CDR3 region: CASSFSYQESQYF. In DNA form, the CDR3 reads TGTGCCAGCAGTTTCTCGTACCAAGAGAGCCAGTACTTC.

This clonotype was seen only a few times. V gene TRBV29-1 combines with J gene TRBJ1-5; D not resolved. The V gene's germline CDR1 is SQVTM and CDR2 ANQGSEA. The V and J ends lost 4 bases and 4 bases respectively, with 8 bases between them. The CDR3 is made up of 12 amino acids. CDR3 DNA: TGCAGCGTTGGGGATGTAAATCAGCCCCAGCATTTT. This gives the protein CSVGDVNQPQHF.

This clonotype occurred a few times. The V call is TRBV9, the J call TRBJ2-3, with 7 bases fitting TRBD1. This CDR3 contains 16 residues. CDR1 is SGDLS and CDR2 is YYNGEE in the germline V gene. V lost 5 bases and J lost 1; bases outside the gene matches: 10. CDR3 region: CASSSSGTAGTDTQYF. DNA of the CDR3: TGTGCCAGCAGTTCATCCGGGACAGCCGGCACAGATACGCAGTATTTT.

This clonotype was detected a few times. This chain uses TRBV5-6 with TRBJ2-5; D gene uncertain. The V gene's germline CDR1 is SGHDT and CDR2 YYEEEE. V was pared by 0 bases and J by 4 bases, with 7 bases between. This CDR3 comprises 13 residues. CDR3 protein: CASSLVPVETQYF. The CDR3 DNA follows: TGTGCCAGCAGCTTGGTCCCGGTAGAGACCCAGTACTTC.

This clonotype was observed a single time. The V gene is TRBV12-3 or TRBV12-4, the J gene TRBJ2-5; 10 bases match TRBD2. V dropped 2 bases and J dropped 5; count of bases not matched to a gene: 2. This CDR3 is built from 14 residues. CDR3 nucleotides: TGTGCCAGCAGTTTACTAGCGGGAGTTGAGACCCAGTACTTC. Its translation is CASSLLAGVETQYF.

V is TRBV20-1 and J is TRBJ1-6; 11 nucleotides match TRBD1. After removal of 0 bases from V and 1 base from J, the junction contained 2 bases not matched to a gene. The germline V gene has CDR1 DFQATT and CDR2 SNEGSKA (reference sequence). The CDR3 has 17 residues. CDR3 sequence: CSARDGDRGSYNSPLHF. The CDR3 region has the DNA TGCAGTGCTAGAGATGGGGACAGGGGGTCCTATAATTCACCCCTCCACTTT.

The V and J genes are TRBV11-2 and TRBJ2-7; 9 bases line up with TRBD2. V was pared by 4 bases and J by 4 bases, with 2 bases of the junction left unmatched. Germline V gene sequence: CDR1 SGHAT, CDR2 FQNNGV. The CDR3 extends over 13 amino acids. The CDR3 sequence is CASSSLAGYEQYF. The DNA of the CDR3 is TGTGCCAGCAGCTCTCTAGCGGGGTACGAGCAGTACTTC.

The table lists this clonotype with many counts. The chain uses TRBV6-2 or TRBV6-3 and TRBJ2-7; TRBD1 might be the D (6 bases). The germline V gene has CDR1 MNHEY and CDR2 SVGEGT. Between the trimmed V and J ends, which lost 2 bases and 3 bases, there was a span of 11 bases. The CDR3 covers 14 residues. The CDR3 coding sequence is TGTGCCAGCAGTTACGGGCAGGGGAACTACGAGCAGTACTTC. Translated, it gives CASSYGQGNYEQYF.

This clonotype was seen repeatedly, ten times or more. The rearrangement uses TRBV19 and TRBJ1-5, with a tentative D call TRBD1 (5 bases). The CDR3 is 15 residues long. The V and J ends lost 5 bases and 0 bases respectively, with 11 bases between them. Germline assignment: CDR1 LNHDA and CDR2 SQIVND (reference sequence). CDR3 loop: CASSARGDSNQPQHF. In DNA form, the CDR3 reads TGTGCCAGTAGTGCTCGGGGGGATAGCAATCAGCCCCAGCATTTT.

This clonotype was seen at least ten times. The CDR3: CASSLDRVDYNEQFF. In DNA form, the CDR3 reads TGTGCCAGCAGCTTAGACAGGGTGGACTACAATGAGCAGTTCTTC. This rearrangement joins TRBV7-3 to TRBJ2-1, with 7 bases fitting TRBD1. V lost 2 bases, J lost 3 bases, and 4 bases stayed unmatched. The germline V gene has CDR1 SGHTA and CDR2 FQGTGA. This CDR3 spans 15 amino acids.

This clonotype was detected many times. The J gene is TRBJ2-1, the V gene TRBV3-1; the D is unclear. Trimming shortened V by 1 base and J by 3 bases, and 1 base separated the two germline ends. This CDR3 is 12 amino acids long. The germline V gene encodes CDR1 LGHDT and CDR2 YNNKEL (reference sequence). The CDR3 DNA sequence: TGTGCCAGCAGCCAAGGCTACAATGAGCAGTTCTTC. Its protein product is CASSQGYNEQFF.

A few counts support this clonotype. The CDR3 spells CASSYARLATYEQYF. The CDR3 DNA reads as TGTGCCAGCAGTTACGCAAGACTAGCGACCTACGAGCAGTACTTC. The chain has TRBV6-5 and TRBJ2-7, with 8 bases identical to TRBD2. V shed 2 bases, J shed 2 bases, and the junction held 5 bases outside the gene matches. From germline, CDR1 is MNHEY and CDR2 SVGAGI. The CDR3 loop spans 15 amino acids.

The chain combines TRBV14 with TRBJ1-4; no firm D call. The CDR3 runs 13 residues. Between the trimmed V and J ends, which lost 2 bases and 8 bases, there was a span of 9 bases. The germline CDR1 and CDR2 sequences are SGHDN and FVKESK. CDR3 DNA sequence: TGTGCCAGCAGCCAAAACACGGACGAAAAACTGTTTTTT. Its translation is CASSQNTDEKLFF.

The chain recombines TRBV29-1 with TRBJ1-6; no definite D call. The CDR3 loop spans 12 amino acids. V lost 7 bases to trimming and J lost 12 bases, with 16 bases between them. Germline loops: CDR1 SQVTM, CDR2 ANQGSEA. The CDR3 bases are TGCAGCGCTGTAAAGGACCCCCAACCCCTCCACTTT. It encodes CSAVKDPQPLHF. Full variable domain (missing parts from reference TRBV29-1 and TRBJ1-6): SAVISQKPSRDICQRGTSLTIQCQVDSQVTMMFWYRQQPGQSLTLIATANQGSEATYESGFVIDKFPISRPNLTFSTLTVSNMSPEDSSIYLCSAVKDPQPLHFGNGTRLTVT.